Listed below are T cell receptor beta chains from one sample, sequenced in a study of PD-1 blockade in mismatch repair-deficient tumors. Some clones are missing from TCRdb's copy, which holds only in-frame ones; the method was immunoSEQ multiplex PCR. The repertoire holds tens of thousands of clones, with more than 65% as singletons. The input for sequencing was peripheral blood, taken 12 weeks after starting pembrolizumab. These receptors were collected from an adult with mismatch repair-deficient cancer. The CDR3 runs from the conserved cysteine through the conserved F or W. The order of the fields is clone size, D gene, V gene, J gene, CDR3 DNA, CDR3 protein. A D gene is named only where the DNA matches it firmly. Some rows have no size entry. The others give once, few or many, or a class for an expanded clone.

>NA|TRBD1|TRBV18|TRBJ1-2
TGTGCCAGCTCACCTACTAATCCGGGACAGGGGGCTGGCTACACCTTC
CASSPTNPGQGAGYTF
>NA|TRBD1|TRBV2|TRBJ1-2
TGTGCCAGCAGTGGTTCCGGGACAGAGTATGGCTACACCTTC
CASSGSGTEYGYTF
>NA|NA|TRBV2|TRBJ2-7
TGTGCCAGCGCAGATACCTACGAGCAGTACTTC
CASADTYEQYF
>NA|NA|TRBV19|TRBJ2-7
TGTGCCAGTAGTATAGTGGGACATTCAACCTACGAGCAGTACTTC
CASSIVGHSTYEQYF
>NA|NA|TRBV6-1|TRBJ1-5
TGTGCCAGCAGGGACCCCCCGCAGCCCCAGCATTTT
CASRDPPQPQHF
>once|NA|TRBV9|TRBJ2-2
TGTGCCAGCAACGGGGTTGGAACCGGGGAGCTGTTTTTT
CASNGVGTGELFF
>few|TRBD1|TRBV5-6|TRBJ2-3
TGTGCCAGCAGCTGGGAGCGGGACAGGGGAACAGATACGCAGTATTTT
CASSWERDRGTDTQYF
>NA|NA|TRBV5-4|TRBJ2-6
TGTGCCAGCAGCATCAAGGGGGCCAACGTCCTGACTTTC
CASSIKGANVLTF
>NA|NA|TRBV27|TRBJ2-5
TGTGCCACCAAGGGACTAGGGGGCCCGGAGACCCAGTACTTC
CATKGLGGPETQYF
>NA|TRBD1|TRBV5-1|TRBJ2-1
TGCGCCAGCACCTCGGACAGGGTAGTCTACAATGAGCAGTTCTTC
CASTSDRVVYNEQFF
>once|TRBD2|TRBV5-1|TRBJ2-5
TGCGCCAGCAGCTTGATAGCGGGTACGCTTGGGACCCAGTACTTC
CASSLIAGTLGTQYF
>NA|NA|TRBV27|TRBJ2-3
TGTGCCAGCAGTCCCCTCCCGCCGGAGAGCACAGATACGCAGTATTTT
CASSPLPPESTDTQYF
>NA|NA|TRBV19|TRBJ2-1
TGTGCCAGTAGTATAGGTAGCGGAACCTACAATGAGCAGTTCTTC
CASSIGSGTYNEQFF
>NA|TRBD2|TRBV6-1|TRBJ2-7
TGTGCCAGCAGTACCGGGACTAGCGGAGACTACGAGCAGTACTTC
CASSTGTSGDYEQYF
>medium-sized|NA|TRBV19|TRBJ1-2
TGTGCCAGTAGTATAAGGTTTTCGGGGGATCCGGATGGCTACACCTTC
CASSIRFSGDPDGYTF
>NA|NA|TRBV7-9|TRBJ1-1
TGTGCCAGCAGCCACTCGGGTACTGAAGCTTTCTTT
CASSHSGTEAFF
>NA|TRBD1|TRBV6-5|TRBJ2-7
TGTGCCAGCAGTTACCCGGACAGGGGGCCCCACGAGCAGTACTTC
CASSYPDRGPHEQYF
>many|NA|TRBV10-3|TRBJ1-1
TGTGCCATCAGTACGACAGGCCCCGACACTGAAGCTTTCTTT
CAISTTGPDTEAFF
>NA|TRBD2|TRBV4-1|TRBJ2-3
TGCGCCAGCAGCCAAGATGGGGAAGGATTAGCGGGAGTCATAGATACGCAGTATTTT
CASSQDGEGLAGVIDTQYF
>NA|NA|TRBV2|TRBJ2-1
TGTGCCAGCAATGGGCAATACAATGAGCAGTTCTTC
CASNGQYNEQFF
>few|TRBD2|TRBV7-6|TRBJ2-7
TGTGCCAGCAGCCCGGGAGGCACAGGAGCCTACGAGCAGTACTTC
CASSPGGTGAYEQYF
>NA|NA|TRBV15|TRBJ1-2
TGTGCCACCAGCTATGGGCCTAACTATGGCTACACCTTC
CATSYGPNYGYTF
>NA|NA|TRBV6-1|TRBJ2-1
TGTGCCAGCAGTGAACGAGGGGGAGGGACCTACAATGAGCAGTTCTTC
CASSERGGGTYNEQFF
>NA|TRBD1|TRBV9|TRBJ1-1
TGTGCCAGCAGCGTGTCTCGGACAGGCCGAGACACTGAAGCTTTCTTT
CASSVSRTGRDTEAFF
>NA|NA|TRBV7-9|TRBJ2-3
TGTGCCAGCAGCCCCGTAGATACGCAGTATTTT
CASSPVDTQYF
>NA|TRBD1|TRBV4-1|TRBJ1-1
TGCGCCAGCAGCCAGGCCGGGACAGGGGTTCGCACTGAAGCTTTCTTT
CASSQAGTGVRTEAFF
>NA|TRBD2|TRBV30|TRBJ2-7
TGTGCCTGGAGTGAGGATAGCGGGGGACCCTACGAGCAGTACTTC
CAWSEDSGGPYEQYF